This T cell receptor (beta chain) comes out of a study of T-cell reconstitution after alpha-beta-depleted transplantation in children. Molecular barcoding with unique molecular identifiers was used for the TCRbeta library. In TCRdb, the PCR reads were re-called with MiXCR into one record per CDR3 protein. The table records about 460,000 distinct CDR3 sequences, 10% to 12% of them present only once. J was trimmed by 2 bases and V by 2 bases; bases with no gene match: 7. CDR1 is DFQATT and CDR2 is SNEGSKA in the germline V gene (reference sequence). There are 15 residues in the CDR3. In this sample, this clonotype turned up once.

This specimen consisted of PBMCs, mostly from graft donor cells, obtained 180 days after TCRalphabeta/CD19-depleted stem cell transplant. This rearrangement joins TRBV20-1 to TRBJ2-5, with 8 positions matching TRBD1. The source of this sequence is a female patient between 2 and 15 years old who had a stem cell transplant for aplastic anemia, so the T cells may come from the graft donor. The CDR3 DNA reads as TGCAGTGCTAGACTACCAGGGGGCTGGCAAGAGACCCAGTACTTC. The encoded protein is CSARLPGGWQETQYF.